This TCR beta chain was documented in a study of human versus mouse CDR3 diversity and MHC coevolution. Across the study: Reported immunoSEQ sensitivity was one in 200,000 T cells, with reduced amplification bias.

The CDR3 extends over 17 amino acids. The V gene lost 7 bases and the J gene lost 0 bases, with 23 bases spanning the gap. Germline CDR1 and CDR2: SQVTM and ANQGSEA. TCRdb's copy holds only in-frame clones and misses some; the assay was immunoSEQ multiplex PCR. The sample records more than 60,000 clones, less than 95% being singletons. As concerns this clone: Its antigen is still unknown.

Study observations and caveats: iCHAO1 estimated the human TCR beta repertoire at about 1.6 million clonotypes. On average, humans showed more CDR3 deletions and insertions than mice. Human T cells were selected on over 5 MHC II alleles.

The source is a person aged 25-75 years in good health. Material: naive CD4+ T cells from blood. Subset defined: CD45RO-negative CD62L-positive naive CD4 T cells. The chain combines TRBV29-1 with TRBJ2-3; no definite D call. The CDR3 loop is CSAAGLPENPSTDTQYF. CDR3 nucleotide sequence: TGCAGCGCCGCTGGTCTTCCGGAGAATCCTAGCACAGATACGCAGTATTTT.